This TCR beta chain appears in the sequencing data of a study of cytomegalovirus exposure and HLA in healthy donors. These donors, healthy bone marrow donors, were studied. Comment on this clone: The antigen is undetermined.

The PCR was carried out with 60 Vbeta primers and 13 Jbeta primers. TCRdb's table, derived via immunoSEQ multiplex PCR, lists solely in-frame clones and lacks some. The sample records some 74,000 clones, around 82% being singletons. Overall study findings and caveats: Other equally common chains were less clonally expanded than HLA-associated TCR beta chains, a later analysis showed. Another analysis was done later, and it associated approximately 15,000 TCR beta sequences with HLA alleles at 0.05 false discovery rate. Within a later analysis, the majority of CMV-associated TCR beta chains appeared HLA-restricted.

CDR1 is SQVTM and CDR2 is ANQGSEA in the germline V gene. The ends were cut back, 4 bases at V and 6 bases at J, with 19 bases in the middle. The CDR3 has 15 amino acids. Input material: PBMCs. This receptor was identified in a male donor in good health and CMV-seronegative. The chain employs TRBV29-1 and TRBJ2-1; D is perhaps TRBD2 (6 bases). The CDR3 protein is CSVAMGTGDVNEQFF. The CDR3 coding sequence is TGCAGCGTTGCCATGGGGACTGGAGACGTCAATGAGCAGTTCTTC.